The 5 T cell receptor beta chains below come from one sample, sequenced in a study of OX40 agonist ivuxolimab in advanced cancers. Method: immunoSEQ multiplex PCR; TCRdb's copy keeps in-frame clones and lacks some. Here the sample spans around 100,000 clones, 75% to 95% being singletons. Material: CD4+ or CD8+ T cells sorted from blood, obtained in a trial of the OX40 agonist ivuxolimab. Receptors were obtained from an adult with an advanced solid tumor such as melanoma, head and neck, liver or kidney cancer.

This clone was seen once. The chain is built from TRBV2 and TRBJ1-4; D might be TRBD1 (6 bases). CDR1 and CDR2 from the germline V gene are SNHLY and FYNNEI. CDR3 length: 14 amino acids. Deletions cut 7 bases from V and 3 bases from J, with 12 bases between. Written as DNA, the CDR3 is TGTGCCAGCAACCCACAGGGATCTAATGAAAAACTGTTTTTT. It codes for CASNPQGSNEKLFF.

The chain is built from TRBV7-2 and TRBJ2-1; the D gene is possibly TRBD1 (6 bases). The CDR3 runs 12 residues. The V end was cut by 4 bases, the J end by 11 bases, with 12 bases between. CDR1 SGHTA and CDR2 FQGNSA come from the germline V gene. CDR3 sequence reads: CASSWRGDKQFF. CDR3 DNA sequence: TGTGCCAGCAGCTGGAGAGGGGACAAGCAGTTCTTC.

The rearrangement uses TRBV18 and TRBJ2-2; tentatively, D is TRBD1 or TRBD2 (5 bases each). This CDR3 spans 15 amino acids. Germline CDR1 KGHSH, CDR2 LQKENI. Trimming removed 1 base from V and 6 bases from J, with 12 bases in between. CDR3 in amino acids: CASSPRGYGAGELFF. CDR3 DNA: TGTGCCAGCTCACCACGGGGGTATGGAGCCGGGGAGCTGTTTTTT.

The chain links TRBV5-5 to TRBJ2-7, with a weak D call TRBD1 (7 bases). CDR1 and CDR2 (germline): SGHKS, YYEKEE (reference sequence). This CDR3 comprises 15 residues. Trimming removed 0 bases at V and 2 bases at J, with 12 bases between. The CDR3 sequence is CASSLGQGGTYEQYF. The CDR3 nucleotides read TGTGCCAGCAGCTTGGGTCAGGGGGGTACCTACGAGCAGTACTTC. Using reference TRBV5-5 and TRBJ2-7 for the parts outside the CDR3, the full variable domain is DAGVTQSPTHLIKTRGQQVTLRCSPISGHKSVSWYQQVLGQGPQFIFQYYEKEERGRGNFPDRFSARQFPNYSSELNVNALLLGDSALYLCASSLGQGGTYEQYFGPGTRLTVT.

The CDR3 loop is CASRGQGTVRGEKLFF. CDR3 coding DNA: TGTGCCAGCAGGGGACAGGGTACCGTACGAGGCGAAAAACTGTTTTTT. The chain uses TRBV2 and TRBJ1-4, with TRBD1 matching 9 bases. The germline CDR1 and CDR2 sequences are SNHLY and FYNNEI. The CDR3 sequence is 16 residues long. The trim removed 6 bases at V and 8 bases at J, leaving 13 bases unmatched.